A selection of T cell receptor beta chains follows, all from one sample in a study of T cell responses to AZD1222 COVID-19 vaccine. Using immunoSEQ multiplex PCR, the repertoire was profiled, and TCRdb retains in-frame clones only, with some absent. Of 100,000 to 150,000 clones in the sample, approximately 90% were seen once. The input for sequencing was peripheral blood, taken on day 0 of AZD1222 vaccination. These receptors were obtained from an adult in good health. Each CDR3 is given with its conserved first and last residue. The order of the fields is V gene, J gene, CDR3 protein.

TRBV9	TRBJ2-5	CASSDGLKETQYF
TRBV3-1/TRBV3-2	TRBJ1-1	CASSHLTNTEAFF
TRBV27	TRBJ1-2	CASSFHPGGRGYTF
TRBV27	TRBJ2-7	CASSLSGGYEQYF
TRBV12-3/TRBV12-4	TRBJ1-2	CASSSTAYGYTF
TRBV5-4	TRBJ2-7	CASSPRKGLRHEQYF
TRBV4-1	TRBJ2-3	CASRKGSGGPFGADTQYF
TRBV5-6	TRBJ2-3	CASSLPTASHTDTQYF
TRBV19	TRBJ1-1	CASSIGDRGYTEAFF
TRBV19	TRBJ1-6	CASRSQTGNNSPLHF
TRBV27	TRBJ1-5	CASSPRRNEPQHF
TRBV7-9	TRBJ1-3	CASSLGGSENTIYF
TRBV4-2	TRBJ1-1	CASSQEGRNTEAFF
TRBV6-5	TRBJ1-2	CASSYLRVGLAF
TRBV28	TRBJ1-2	CASSSLQGANGYTF
TRBV9	TRBJ1-1	CASSVAVGTGVTEAFF
TRBV4-2	TRBJ1-1	CASSQDQGQGREAFF
TRBV7-9	TRBJ1-4	CASSLALGWGIEKLFF
TRBV7-9	TRBJ2-4	CASSREGGSKNIQYF
TRBV27	TRBJ2-2	CASRGTGELFF
TRBV6-5	TRBJ1-4	CASSYSAQSGEKLFF
TRBV5-1	TRBJ1-3	CASSLGTGQSSGNTIYF
TRBV12-3/TRBV12-4	TRBJ2-7	CASSFGSYEQYF
TRBV12-3/TRBV12-4	TRBJ1-4	CASSLVENEKLFF
TRBV19	TRBJ1-6	CASSAGLYNSPLHF
TRBV6-5	TRBJ2-2	CASRPGQGAGELFF
TRBV18	TRBJ1-3	CASSPPSSRSGNTIYF
TRBV28	TRBJ1-5	CASSPVVQGGQPQHF
TRBV4-3	TRBJ2-1	CASSQDLQMAGGEQFF
TRBV5-1	TRBJ1-2	CASSLDPGGYGYTF
TRBV29-1	TRBJ1-4	CSVPQGATNEKLFF
TRBV7-9	TRBJ2-7	CASSLIGTYEQYF